This entry features one T cell receptor beta chain sequence. The data originate from a study of T cells in Graves' hyperthyroidism and ophthalmopathy. From RNA transcripts, TCR beta CDR3 regions were amplified. First-round RT-PCR with HTBI primers amplified the TCR CDR3 region. MiXCR was run by TCRdb on the multiplex PCR reads, yielding one entry per CDR3 protein. The repertoire includes just under 750,000 distinct CDR3 sequences, 30% to 40% of them detected once, and less than 35% sits in the top ten. The germline CDR1 and CDR2 sequences are MNHNY and SVGAGI (reference sequence). There are 16 residues in the CDR3. Trimming left V 7 bases short and J 5 bases short, with 23 bases between.

Input material: blood. The receptor was derived from a woman in her 40s with Graves' hyperthyroidism. The V gene is TRBV6-6, the J gene TRBJ2-5; D is perhaps TRBD1 (5 bases). The CDR3 protein is CASNLIVGHPRETQYF. The CDR3 region has the DNA TGTGCCAGCAATCTCATTGTTGGACACCCTAGGGAGACCCAGTACTTC.